This is a list of T cell receptor beta chains from one sample in a study of blood T cell repertoires in COVID-19. TCRdb's copy holds only in-frame clones and misses some; the assay was immunoSEQ multiplex PCR. The sample has 200,000 to 250,000 clones; about 86% are singletons. The sample consisted of PBMCs or T cells enriched from blood (not recorded which). All receptors come from a woman aged 50 to 60 with acute COVID-19. Each CDR3 is given with its conserved first and last residue. The order of the fields is CDR3 length, J gene, V gene, CDR3 protein.

>14|TRBJ2-3|TRBV21-1
CASSAGGITDTQYF
>15|TRBJ2-7|TRBV7-2
CATSAYVLAAYEQYF
>14|TRBJ1-2|TRBV5-1
CASSLVTRGYGYTF
>15|TRBJ1-5|TRBV28
CASSYFTGHNQPQHF
>21|TRBJ2-1|TRBV4-3
CASSPPPDRTSGGATYNEQFF
>19|TRBJ1-5|TRBV7-9
CASSPGMGQGIVGNQPQHF
>14|TRBJ2-7|TRBV2
CASSAGTEAYEQYF
>15|TRBJ2-1|TRBV19
CASSMAGGPYNEQFF
>14|TRBJ2-1|TRBV2
CATRRTSGYNEQFF
>15|TRBJ1-2|TRBV18
CASSPVGGRAYGYTF
>18|TRBJ2-1|TRBV28
CASSLTLGGSSGRKEQFF
>15|TRBJ1-2|TRBV29-1
CSVEERGRGVSGYTF
>17|TRBJ1-2|TRBV3-1/TRBV3-2
CASSQDDRVWVRYGYTF
>14|TRBJ2-2|TRBV30
CASLTGSNTGELFF
>14|TRBJ1-1|TRBV27
CASSLRGLDTEAFF
>15|TRBJ2-1|TRBV6-2/TRBV6-3
CASSFWGGNYNEQFF
>16|TRBJ2-7|TRBV5-1
CASSLETGGKSYEQYF
>12|TRBJ2-7|TRBV11-3
CASSLISYEQYF
>13|TRBJ2-5|TRBV5-5
CASSLDPQETQYF
>14|TRBJ2-5|TRBV7-2
CASSSYGQGETQYF
>17|TRBJ1-1|TRBV27
CASSFLGDNPRKTEAFF
>14|TRBJ1-2|TRBV13
CASSPRGGPFGYTF
>14|TRBJ2-7|TRBV7-2
CASSPQSRGYEQYF
>13|TRBJ1-2|TRBV19
CASSTGIGGGYTF
>14|TRBJ1-5|TRBV28
CASSKGAGGRPQHF
>15|TRBJ2-1|TRBV6-2/TRBV6-3
CASSYGQGAYNEQFF
>15|TRBJ2-5|TRBV10-1
CASSVRTRGGETQYF
>12|TRBJ1-1|TRBV28
CASSWLGGRAFF
>13|TRBJ2-7|TRBV27
CASRKTGNYEQYF
>11|TRBJ1-2|TRBV5-5
CASSSRYGYTF
>12|TRBJ2-5|TRBV28
CASTTAQETQYF
>14|TRBJ1-5|TRBV2
CASNQGEYNQPQHF
>14|TRBJ1-5|TRBV28
CASRPPAAAGPQHF
>13|TRBJ1-1|TRBV7-3
CASSFGGVDEAFF
>11|TRBJ1-2|TRBV2
CASSDRYGYTF
>12|TRBJ2-2|TRBV12-3/TRBV12-4
CAQGGRTGELFF
>17|TRBJ2-3|TRBV18
CASSPRLTDYDTDTQYF
>15|TRBJ2-4|TRBV30
CAWGGQGVAKNIQYF
>16|TRBJ1-4|TRBV5-4
CASSGASGQPNEKLFF
>14|TRBJ1-2|TRBV5-6
CASSSGTGGGGYTF
>13|TRBJ1-1|TRBV10-3
CAISWDRSAEAFF
>16|TRBJ2-5|TRBV5-1
CASSPWTGGFMETQYF
>15|TRBJ1-1|TRBV7-8
CASSLGEVIGAEAFF
>16|TRBJ1-2|TRBV28
CASSSPGTRPSGGYTF